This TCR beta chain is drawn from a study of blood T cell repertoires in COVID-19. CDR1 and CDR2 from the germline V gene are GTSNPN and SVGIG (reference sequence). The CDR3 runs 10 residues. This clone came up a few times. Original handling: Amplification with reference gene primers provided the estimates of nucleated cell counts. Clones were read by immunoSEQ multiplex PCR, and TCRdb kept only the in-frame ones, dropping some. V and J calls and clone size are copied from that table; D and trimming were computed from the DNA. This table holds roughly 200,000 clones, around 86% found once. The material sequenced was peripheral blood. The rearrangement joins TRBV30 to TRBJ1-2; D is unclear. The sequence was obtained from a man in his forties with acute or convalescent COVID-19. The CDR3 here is CVAANYGYTF. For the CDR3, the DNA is TGTGTAGCAGCTAACTATGGCTACACCTTC.